The 5 T cell receptor beta chains below all came from one sample that was sequenced in a study of T cells after yellow fever vaccination. Each CDR3 protein is one row after TCRdb ran MiXCR on the 5' RACE reads. The sample records fewer than 400,000 distinct CDR3 sequences, over 5% being singletons. Sample: PBMCs, taken 5 days after the yellow fever booster vaccination. These receptors were obtained from a man aged 25-40 years who received the YFV17D yellow fever vaccine.

This clonotype was recorded a few times. The gene calls are TRBV6-5 and TRBJ1-1; tentative D call: TRBD1 (5 bases). Germline-derived CDR1 and CDR2 are MNHEY and SVGAGI. Trimming left V 7 bases short and J 2 bases short, with 14 bases between. The length of the CDR3 is 14 residues. CDR3 amino acids: CASIWGSGNTEAFF. CDR3 sequence (DNA): TGTGCCAGCATTTGGGGCAGCGGAAACACTGAAGCTTTCTTT.

This clonotype showed up many times. The rearrangement links TRBV11-2 to TRBJ2-1, with unresolved D. Germline V gene sequence: CDR1 SGHAT, CDR2 FQNNGV. The V and J ends lost 0 bases and 8 bases respectively, with 5 bases between them. This CDR3 is built from 12 residues. CDR3 region: CASSLDRDEQFF. CDR3 DNA sequence: TGTGCCAGCAGCTTAGATAGGGATGAGCAGTTCTTC. Together with reference TRBV11-2 and TRBJ2-1, the CDR3 gives the full variable domain: EAGVAQSPRYKIIEKRQSVAFWCNPISGHATLYWYQQILGQGPKLLIQFQNNGVVDDSQLPKDRFSAERLKGVDSTLKIQPAKLEDSAVYLCASSLDRDEQFFGPGTRLTVL.

This clonotype was observed a few times. This rearrangement joins TRBV20-1 to TRBJ2-7, with 8 bases aligning to TRBD2. With 4 bases clipped from V and 5 bases from J, the junction kept 4 bases outside the gene matches. This CDR3 has 12 amino acids. The germline CDR1 and CDR2 sequences are DFQATT and SNEGSKA (reference sequence). The CDR3 protein is CSAMAGGNEQYF. CDR3 DNA sequence: TGCAGTGCTATGGCGGGAGGCAACGAGCAGTACTTC.

The genes are TRBV5-1 and TRBJ1-1; D remains unclear. Per germline, CDR1 SGHRS and CDR2 YFSETQ. The CDR3 totals 14 residues. V was cut by 5 bases and J by 4 bases, with 15 bases left in between. In nucleotides, the CDR3 is TGCGCCAGCAGACCGGGGTATGAGGGCACTGAAGCTTTCTTT. Translating gives CASRPGYEGTEAFF.

In DNA, the CDR3 is TGCAGCGTCAAAACAGGGTCCAGCGCTGGAGATACGCAGTATTTT. Translating it yields CSVKTGSSAGDTQYF. This chain joins TRBV29-1 and TRBJ2-3, with TRBD1 as a possible D gene (6 bases). CDR3 length equals 15 residues. V was cut by 6 bases and J by 5 bases, with 21 bases left in between. Germline V CDR1 and CDR2: SQVTM, ANQGSEA.